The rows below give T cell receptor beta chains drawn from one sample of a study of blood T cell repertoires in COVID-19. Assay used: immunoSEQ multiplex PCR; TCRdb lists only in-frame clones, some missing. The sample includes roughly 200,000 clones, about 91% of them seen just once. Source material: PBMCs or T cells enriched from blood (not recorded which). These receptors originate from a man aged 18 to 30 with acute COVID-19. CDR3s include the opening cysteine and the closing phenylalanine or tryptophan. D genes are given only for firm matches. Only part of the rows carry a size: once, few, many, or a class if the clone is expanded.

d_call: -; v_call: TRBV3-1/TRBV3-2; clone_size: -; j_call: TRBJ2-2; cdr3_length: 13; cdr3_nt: TGTGCCAGCAGCCCACTCCTGACACCTCGGCTGTTTTTT; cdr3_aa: CASSPLLTPRLFF
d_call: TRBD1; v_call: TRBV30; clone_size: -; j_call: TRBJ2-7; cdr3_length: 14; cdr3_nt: TGTGCCTGGAGTGCGGGACAGGGGGCGCGAGAGCAGTACTTC; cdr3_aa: CAWSAGQGAREQYF
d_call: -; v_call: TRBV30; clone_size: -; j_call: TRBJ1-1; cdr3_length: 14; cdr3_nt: TGTGCCGGTACAGGTTCAGGTTCTCTCACTGAAGCTTTCTTT; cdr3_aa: CAGTGSGSLTEAFF
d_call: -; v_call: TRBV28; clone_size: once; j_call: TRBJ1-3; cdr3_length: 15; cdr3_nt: TGTGCCAGCAGTATGAACGGGGGAACCGGAAACACCATATATTTT; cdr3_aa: CASSMNGGTGNTIYF
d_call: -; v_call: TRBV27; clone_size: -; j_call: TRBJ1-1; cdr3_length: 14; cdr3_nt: TGTGCCAGCAGCTCGCACTCTGGACAGACTGAAGCTTTCTTT; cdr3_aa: CASSSHSGQTEAFF
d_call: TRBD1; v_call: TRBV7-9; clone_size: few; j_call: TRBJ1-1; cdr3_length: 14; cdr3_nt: TGTGCCAGCATCCCCAACAGGGGGGATGGCTCAGCTTTCTTT; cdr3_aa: CASIPNRGDGSAFF
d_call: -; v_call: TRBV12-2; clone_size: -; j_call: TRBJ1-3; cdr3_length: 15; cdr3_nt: TGTGCAAGTCGCTTACATCGGGGAGATGGAAACACCATATATTTT; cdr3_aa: CASRLHRGDGNTIYF
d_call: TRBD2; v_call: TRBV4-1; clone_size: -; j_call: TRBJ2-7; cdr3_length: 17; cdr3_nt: TGCGCCAGCAGCGAACTAATTAGGACTAGCGGGTTCTACGAGCAGTACTTC; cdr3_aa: CASSELIRTSGFYEQYF
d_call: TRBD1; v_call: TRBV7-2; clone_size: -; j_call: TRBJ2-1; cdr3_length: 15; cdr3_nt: TGTGCCAGCAGCGACACCGGGACAGAGTTTTTCCAGCAGTTCTTC; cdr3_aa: CASSDTGTEFFQQFF
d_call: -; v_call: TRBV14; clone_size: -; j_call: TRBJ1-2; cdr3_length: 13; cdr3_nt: TGTGCCAGCAGCCAAGGCAGGCACTATGGCTACACCTTC; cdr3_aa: CASSQGRHYGYTF
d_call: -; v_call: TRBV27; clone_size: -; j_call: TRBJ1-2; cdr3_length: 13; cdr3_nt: TGTGCCAGCAGTTTATTGGGGGCTGTGGGCTACACCTTC; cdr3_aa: CASSLLGAVGYTF
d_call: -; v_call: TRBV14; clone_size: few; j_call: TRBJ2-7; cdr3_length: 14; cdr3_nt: TGTGCCAGCAGCCAAGAGGGAGTCCCCTACGAGCAGTACTTC; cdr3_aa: CASSQEGVPYEQYF
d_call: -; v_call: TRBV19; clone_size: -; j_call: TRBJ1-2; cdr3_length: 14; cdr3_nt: TGTGCCAGTAGGAGACAGGTTCAACTCTATGGCTACACCTTC; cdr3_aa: CASRRQVQLYGYTF
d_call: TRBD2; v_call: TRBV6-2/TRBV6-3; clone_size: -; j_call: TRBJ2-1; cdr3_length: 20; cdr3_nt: TGTGCCAGCAGTTCTGGCCCGAGCGGGAGGGCCATTAGCTCCTACAATGAGCAGTTCTTC; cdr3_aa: CASSSGPSGRAISSYNEQFF
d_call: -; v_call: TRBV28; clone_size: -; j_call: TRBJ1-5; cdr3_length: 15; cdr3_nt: TGTGCCAGCAGTTCCACCTCCACAGGGAATCAGCCCCAGCATTTT; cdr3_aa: CASSSTSTGNQPQHF
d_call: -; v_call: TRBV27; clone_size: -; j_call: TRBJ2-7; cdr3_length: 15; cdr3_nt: TGTGCCAGCAGCGTAACTAGCTCTTGGTTGGACGAGCAGTACTTC; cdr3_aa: CASSVTSSWLDEQYF
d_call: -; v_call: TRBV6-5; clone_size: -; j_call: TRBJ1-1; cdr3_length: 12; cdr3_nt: TGTGCCAGCAGAGAGACCGGGGGTTTAGCTTTCTTT; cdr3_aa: CASRETGGLAFF
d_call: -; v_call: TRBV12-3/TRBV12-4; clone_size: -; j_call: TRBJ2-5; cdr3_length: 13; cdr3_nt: TGTGCCAGCACCTTAGGGGGGGCTGAGACCCAGTACTTC; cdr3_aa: CASTLGGAETQYF
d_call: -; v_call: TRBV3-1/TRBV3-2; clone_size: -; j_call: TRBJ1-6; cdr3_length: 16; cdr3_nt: TGTGCCAGCAGCCCGCGAGGGCCCGGGGACTATTCACCCCTCCACTTT; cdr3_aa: CASSPRGPGDYSPLHF
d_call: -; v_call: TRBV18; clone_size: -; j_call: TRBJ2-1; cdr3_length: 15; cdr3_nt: TGTGCCAGCTCAGCTATAACTAGGACCTACAATGAGCAGTTCTTC; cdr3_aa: CASSAITRTYNEQFF